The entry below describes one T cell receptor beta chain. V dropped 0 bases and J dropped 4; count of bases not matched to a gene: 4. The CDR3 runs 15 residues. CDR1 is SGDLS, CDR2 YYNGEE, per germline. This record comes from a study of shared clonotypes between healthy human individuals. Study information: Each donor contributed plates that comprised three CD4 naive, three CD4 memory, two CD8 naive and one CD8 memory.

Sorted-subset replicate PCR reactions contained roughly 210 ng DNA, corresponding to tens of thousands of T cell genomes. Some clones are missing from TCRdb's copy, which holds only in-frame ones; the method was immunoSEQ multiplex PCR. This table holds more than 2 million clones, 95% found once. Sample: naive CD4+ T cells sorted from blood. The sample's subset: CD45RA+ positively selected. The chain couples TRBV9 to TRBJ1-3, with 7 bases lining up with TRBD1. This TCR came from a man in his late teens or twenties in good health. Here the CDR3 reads CASSVEAGGGNTIYF. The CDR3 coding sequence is TGTGCCAGCAGCGTAGAGGCAGGGGGAGGAAACACCATATATTTT.